This TCR beta chain derives from a study of blood T cell repertoires in COVID-19. Study as a whole: T cells, B-cell-depleted T cells, or PBMCs provided the cDNA or gDNA that served as material.

Per the authors' pipeline: Nucleated cell counts were estimated from reference gene primer amplification. Clones were sequenced by immunoSEQ multiplex PCR, and TCRdb holds only the in-frame ones, with some missing. V, J and clone size are those of that table, while D and trimming were read from the DNA. The table includes under 60,000 clones, 75% to 90% detected once. The TCR comes from a man in his sixties or seventies with acute or convalescent COVID-19. Source material: peripheral blood.

The CDR3 loop is CAWRQEKLFF. CDR3 coding DNA: TGTGCCTGGAGGCAGGAAAAACTGTTTTTT. This chain uses TRBV30 with TRBJ1-4, with unresolved D. The V gene's germline CDR1 is GTSNPN and CDR2 SVGIG (reference sequence). Between the trimmed V and J ends, which lost 3 bases and 8 bases, there was a span of 4 bases. This CDR3 has 10 residues.